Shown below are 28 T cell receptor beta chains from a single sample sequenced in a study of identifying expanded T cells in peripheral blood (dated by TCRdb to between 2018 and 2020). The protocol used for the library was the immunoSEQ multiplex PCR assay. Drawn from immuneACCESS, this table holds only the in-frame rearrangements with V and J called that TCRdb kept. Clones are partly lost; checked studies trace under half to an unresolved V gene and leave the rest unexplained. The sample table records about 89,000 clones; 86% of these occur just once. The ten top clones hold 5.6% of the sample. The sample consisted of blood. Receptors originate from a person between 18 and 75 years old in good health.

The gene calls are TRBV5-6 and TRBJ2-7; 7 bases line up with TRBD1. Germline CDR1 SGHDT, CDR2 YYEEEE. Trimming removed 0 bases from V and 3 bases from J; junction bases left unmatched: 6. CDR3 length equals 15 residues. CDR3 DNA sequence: TGTGCCAGCAGCTTGGGACAGGGTACTCTCTACGAGCAGTACTTC. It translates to CASSLGQGTLYEQYF.

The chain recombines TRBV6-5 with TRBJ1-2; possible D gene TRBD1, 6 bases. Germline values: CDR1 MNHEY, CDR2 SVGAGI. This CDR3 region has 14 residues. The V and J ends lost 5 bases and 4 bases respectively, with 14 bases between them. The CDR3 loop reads CASSPPGVGYGYTF. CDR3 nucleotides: TGTGCCAGCAGTCCCCCAGGGGTTGGCTATGGCTACACCTTC.

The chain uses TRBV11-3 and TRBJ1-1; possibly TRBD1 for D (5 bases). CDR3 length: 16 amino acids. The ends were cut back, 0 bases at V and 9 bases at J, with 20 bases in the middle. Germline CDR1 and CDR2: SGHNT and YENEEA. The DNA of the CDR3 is TGTGCCAGCAGCTTAGAGTCGGGGGTCACCGCTCTTAAAGCTTTCTTT. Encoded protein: CASSLESGVTALKAFF.

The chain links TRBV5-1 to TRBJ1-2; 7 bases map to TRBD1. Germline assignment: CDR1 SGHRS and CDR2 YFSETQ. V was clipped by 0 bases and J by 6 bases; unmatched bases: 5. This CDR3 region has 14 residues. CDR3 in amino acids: CASSLGGGGDGYTF. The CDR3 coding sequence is TGCGCCAGCAGCTTGGGAGGGGGCGGTGATGGCTACACCTTC.

This CDR3 is CASSLGQGVPTDTQYF. The CDR3, as DNA: TGCGCCAGCAGCCTAGGACAGGGGGTTCCCACAGATACGCAGTATTTT. The gene calls are TRBV4-1 and TRBJ2-3; TRBD1 matches at 10 bases. V lost 4 bases to trimming and J lost 2 bases; unmatched junction nucleotides: 6. This CDR3 spans 16 amino acids. Germline-derived CDR1 and CDR2 are MGHRA and YSYEKL.

Written as DNA, the CDR3 is TGTGCCAGCAGTGACTCATGGGGCCAGCCCCAGCATTTT. Residues: CASSDSWGQPQHF. The chain is built from TRBV25-1 and TRBJ1-5; possibly TRBD1 for D (5 bases). Deletions cut 3 bases from V and 7 bases from J, with 10 bases between. Per the germline V gene, CDR1 is MGHDK and CDR2 is SYGVNS. The CDR3 runs 13 residues.

The CDR3 spells CASSKAPGKNTEAFF. CDR3 in DNA: TGTGCCAGCAGCAAAGCGCCCGGCAAGAACACTGAAGCTTTCTTT. V usage is TRBV21-1 and J usage is TRBJ1-1. TRBV21-1 is classified as a pseudogene. The CDR3 totals 15 residues.

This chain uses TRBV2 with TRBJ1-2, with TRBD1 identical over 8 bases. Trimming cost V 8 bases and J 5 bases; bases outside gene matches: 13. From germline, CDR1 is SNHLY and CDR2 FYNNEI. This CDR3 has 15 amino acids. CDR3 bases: TGTGCCAGCGACCCCCAGGGGGCAGGGGGATATGGCTACACCTTC. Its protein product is CASDPQGAGGYGYTF.

CDR3 in DNA: TGTGCCAGCAGTACCGGGACAAGCTCGAACACTGAAGCTTTCTTT. It encodes CASSTGTSSNTEAFF. The rearrangement joins TRBV6-5 to TRBJ1-1, with TRBD1 as a possible D gene (6 bases). V was cut by 5 bases and J by 1 base, with 14 bases left in between. The germline CDR1 and CDR2 sequences are MNHEY and SVGAGI. The CDR3 is made up of 15 amino acids.

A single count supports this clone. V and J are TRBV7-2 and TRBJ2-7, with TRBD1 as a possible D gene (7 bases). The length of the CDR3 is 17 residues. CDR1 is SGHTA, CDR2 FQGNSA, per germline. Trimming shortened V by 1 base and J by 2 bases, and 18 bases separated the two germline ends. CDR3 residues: CASSLGEDRRWTYEQYF. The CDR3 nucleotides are TGTGCCAGCAGCTTAGGGGAGGACAGGAGGTGGACCTACGAGCAGTACTTC. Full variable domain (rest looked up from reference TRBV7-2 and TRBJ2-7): GAGVSQSPSNKVTEKGKDVELRCDPISGHTALYWYRQSLGQGLEFLIYFQGNSAPDKSGLPSDRFSAERTGGSVSTLTIQRTQQEDSAVYLCASSLGEDRRWTYEQYFGPGTRLTVT.

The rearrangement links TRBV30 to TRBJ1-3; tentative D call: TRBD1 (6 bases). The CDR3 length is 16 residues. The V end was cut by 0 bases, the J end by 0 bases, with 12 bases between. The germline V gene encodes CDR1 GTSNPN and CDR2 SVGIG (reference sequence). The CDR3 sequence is CAWSVTGRSSGNTIYF. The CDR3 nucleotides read TGTGCCTGGAGTGTTACAGGGCGAAGCTCTGGAAACACCATATATTTT.

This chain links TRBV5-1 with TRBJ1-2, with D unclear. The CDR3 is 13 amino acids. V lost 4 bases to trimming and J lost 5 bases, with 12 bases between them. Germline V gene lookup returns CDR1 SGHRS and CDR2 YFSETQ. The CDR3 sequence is CASSAATDYGYTF. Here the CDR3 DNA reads TGCGCCAGCAGCGCCGCAACAGATTATGGCTACACCTTC.

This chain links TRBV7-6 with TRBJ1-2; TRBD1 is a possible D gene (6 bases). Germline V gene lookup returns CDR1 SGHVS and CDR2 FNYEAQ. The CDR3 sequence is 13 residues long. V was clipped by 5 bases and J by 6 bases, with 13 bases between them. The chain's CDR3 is CASSGTGFDGYTF. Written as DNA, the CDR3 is TGTGCCAGCAGCGGCACAGGGTTTGATGGCTACACCTTC. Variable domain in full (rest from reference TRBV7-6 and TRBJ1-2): GAGVSQSPRYKVTKRGQDVALRCDPISGHVSLYWYRQALGQGPEFLTYFNYEAQQDKSGLPNDRFSAERPEGSISTLTIQRTEQRDSAMYRCASSGTGFDGYTFGSGTRLTVV.

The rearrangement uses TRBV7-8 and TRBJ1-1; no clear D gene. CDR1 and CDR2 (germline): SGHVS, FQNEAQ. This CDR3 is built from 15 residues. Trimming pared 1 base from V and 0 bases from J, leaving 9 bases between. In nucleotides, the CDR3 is TGTGCCAGCAGCTTAGGGGCGGTTATGAACACTGAAGCTTTCTTT. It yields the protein CASSLGAVMNTEAFF. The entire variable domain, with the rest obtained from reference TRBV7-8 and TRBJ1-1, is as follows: GAGVSQSPRYKVAKRGQDVALRCDPISGHVSLFWYQQALGQGPEFLTYFQNEAQLDKSGLPSDRFFAERPEGSVSTLKIQRTQQEDSAVYLCASSLGAVMNTEAFFGQGTRLTVV.

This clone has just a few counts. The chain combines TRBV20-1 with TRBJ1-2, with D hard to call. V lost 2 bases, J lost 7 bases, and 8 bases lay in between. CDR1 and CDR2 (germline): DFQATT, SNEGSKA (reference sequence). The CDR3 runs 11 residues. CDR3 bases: TGCAGTGCTAGAAGAGGGTCTGGCTACACCTTC. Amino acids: CSARRGSGYTF.

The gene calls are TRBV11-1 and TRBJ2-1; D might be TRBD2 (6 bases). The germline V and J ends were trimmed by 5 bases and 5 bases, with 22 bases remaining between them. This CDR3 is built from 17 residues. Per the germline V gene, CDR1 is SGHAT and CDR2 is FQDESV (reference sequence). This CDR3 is CASSENPRGVKDNEQFF. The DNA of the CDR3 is TGTGCCAGCAGCGAAAACCCCCGCGGGGTTAAAGACAATGAGCAGTTCTTC.

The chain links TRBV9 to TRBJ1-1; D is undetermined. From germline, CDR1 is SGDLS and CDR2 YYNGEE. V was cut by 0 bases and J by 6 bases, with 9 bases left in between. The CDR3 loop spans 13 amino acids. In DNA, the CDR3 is TGTGCCAGCAGCGTAGTCGGGGTGTCTGAAGCTTTCTTT. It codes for CASSVVGVSEAFF.

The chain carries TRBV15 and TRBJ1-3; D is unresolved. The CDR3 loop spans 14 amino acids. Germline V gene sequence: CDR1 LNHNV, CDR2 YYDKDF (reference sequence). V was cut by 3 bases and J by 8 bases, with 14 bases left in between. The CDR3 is CATSSAPGRDTIYF. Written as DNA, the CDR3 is TGTGCCACCAGCAGTGCCCCAGGACGGGACACCATATATTTT.

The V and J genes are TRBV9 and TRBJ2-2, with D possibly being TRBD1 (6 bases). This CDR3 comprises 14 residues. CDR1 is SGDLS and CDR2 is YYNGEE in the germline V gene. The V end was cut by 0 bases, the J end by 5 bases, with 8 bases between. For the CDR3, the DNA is TGTGCCAGCAGCGTAGAAGGGGGAACCGGGGAGCTGTTTTTT. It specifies CASSVEGGTGELFF.

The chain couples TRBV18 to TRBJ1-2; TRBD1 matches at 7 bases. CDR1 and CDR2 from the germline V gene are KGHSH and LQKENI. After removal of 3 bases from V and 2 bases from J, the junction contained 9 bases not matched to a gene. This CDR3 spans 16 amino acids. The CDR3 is CASSPPGQSWNYGYTF. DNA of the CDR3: TGTGCCAGCTCACCTCCGGGACAGTCCTGGAACTATGGCTACACCTTC.

This chain's CDR3 is CASSGGQEPNQPQHF. The CDR3, as DNA: TGTGCCAGCAGCGGGGGACAGGAACCAAATCAGCCCCAGCATTTT. The gene calls are TRBV5-6 and TRBJ1-5; 8 positions match TRBD1. The CDR3 is 15 residues long. Trimming removed 4 bases from V and 4 bases from J; junction bases left unmatched: 7. Germline assignment: CDR1 SGHDT and CDR2 YYEEEE.

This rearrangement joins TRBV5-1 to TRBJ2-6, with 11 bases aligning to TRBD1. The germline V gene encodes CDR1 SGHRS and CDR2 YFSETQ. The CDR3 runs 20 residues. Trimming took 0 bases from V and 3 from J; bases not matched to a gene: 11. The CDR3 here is CASSLAVQGQGAGGANVLTF. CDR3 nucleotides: TGCGCCAGCAGCTTGGCCGTGCAAGGACAGGGGGCTGGTGGGGCCAACGTCCTGACTTTC.

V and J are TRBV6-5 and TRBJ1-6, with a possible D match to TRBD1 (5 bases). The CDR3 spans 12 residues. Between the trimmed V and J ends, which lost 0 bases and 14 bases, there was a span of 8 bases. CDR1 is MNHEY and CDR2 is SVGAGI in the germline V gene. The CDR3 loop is CASSYSGGALHF. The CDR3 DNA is TGTGCCAGCAGTTACTCCGGGGGGGCCCTCCACTTT.

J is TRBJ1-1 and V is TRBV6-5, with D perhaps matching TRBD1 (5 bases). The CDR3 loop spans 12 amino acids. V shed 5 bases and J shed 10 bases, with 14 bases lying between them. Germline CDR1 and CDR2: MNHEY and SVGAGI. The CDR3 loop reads CASSRDRFTAFF. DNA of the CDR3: TGTGCCAGCAGTCGCGACAGATTTACAGCTTTCTTT.

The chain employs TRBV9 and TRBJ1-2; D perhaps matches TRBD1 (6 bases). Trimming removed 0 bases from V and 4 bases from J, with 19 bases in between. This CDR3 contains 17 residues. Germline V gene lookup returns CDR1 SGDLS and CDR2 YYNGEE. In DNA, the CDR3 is TGTGCCAGCAGCGTAGATCAAGGGGGGGACTTTCTCTATGGCTACACCTTC. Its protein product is CASSVDQGGDFLYGYTF. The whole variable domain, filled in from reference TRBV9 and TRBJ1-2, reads DSGVTQTPKHLITATGQRVTLRCSPRSGDLSVYWYQQSLDQGLQFLIQYYNGEERAKGNILERFSAQQFPDLHSELNLSSLELGDSALYFCASSVDQGGDFLYGYTFGSGTRLTVV.

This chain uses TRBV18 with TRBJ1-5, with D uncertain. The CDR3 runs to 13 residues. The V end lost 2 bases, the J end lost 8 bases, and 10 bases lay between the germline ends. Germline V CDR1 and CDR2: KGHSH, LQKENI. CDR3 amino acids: CASSPSQPEPQHF. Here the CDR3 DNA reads TGTGCCAGCTCACCATCACAGCCGGAGCCCCAGCATTTT. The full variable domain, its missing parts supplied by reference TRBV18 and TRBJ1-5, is NAGVMQNPRHLVRRRGQEARLRCSPMKGHSHVYWYRQLPEEGLKFMVYLQKENIIDESGMPKERFSAEFPKEGPSILRIQQVVRGDSAAYFCASSPSQPEPQHFGDGTRLSIL.

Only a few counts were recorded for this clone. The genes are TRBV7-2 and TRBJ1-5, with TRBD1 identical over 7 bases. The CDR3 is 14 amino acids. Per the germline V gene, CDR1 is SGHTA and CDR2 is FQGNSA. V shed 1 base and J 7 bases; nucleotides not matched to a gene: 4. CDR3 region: CASSLGQGGQPQHF. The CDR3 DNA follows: TGTGCCAGCAGCTTAGGACAGGGAGGGCAGCCCCAGCATTTT. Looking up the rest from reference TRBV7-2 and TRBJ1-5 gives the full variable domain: GAGVSQSPSNKVTEKGKDVELRCDPISGHTALYWYRQSLGQGLEFLIYFQGNSAPDKSGLPSDRFSAERTGGSVSTLTIQRTQQEDSAVYLCASSLGQGGQPQHFGDGTRLSIL.

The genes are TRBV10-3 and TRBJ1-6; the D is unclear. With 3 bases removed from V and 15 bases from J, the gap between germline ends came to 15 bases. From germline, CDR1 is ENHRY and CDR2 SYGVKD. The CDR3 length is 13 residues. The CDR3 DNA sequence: TGTGCCATCAGTGATTATCCGGATAGCGGCCTCCACTTT. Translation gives CAISDYPDSGLHF.